This T cell receptor beta chain came from a study of T cells in localized non-small cell lung cancer (dated by TCRdb to the early 2020s). Looking at the study overall: T cell repertoires of 200 to 250 early-stage NSCLC patients were analyzed, with tumors being compared against uninvolved tumor-adjacent lungs. The cohort consisted of approximately 240 treatment-naive NSCLC patients whose localized lung tumors had been resected. Of the NSCLC patients, around 130 were male and around 97 were female, and the mean age was approximately 66 years.

The research as a whole found: Because the study design was exploratory, TCR variables were selected using unadjusted p-values without false-discovery rate correction. Because multi-region tumor sequencing was not done, intratumor heterogeneity could not be ruled out. The highest T cell clonality was observed in uninvolved tumor-adjacent lung, where clonality exceeded that of tumor, suggesting that antigenic responses were more focused in uninvolved tumor-adjacent lung. A median of 57 of the top 100 tumor clones turned up in the paired uninvolved adjacent lung, and 28 of those clones also ranked among the top 100 of that same adjacent lung. Longer overall survival was associated with higher blood T cell density, whereas shorter survival was associated with higher adjacent-lung clonality.

Details on this clone: The antigen this receptor binds is unknown. Nothing much larger sits one base from this clone, and base qualities are not available.

The CDR3, cysteine through phenylalanine, is 17 amino acids long. The sequence is cut down to CDR3 DNA, 51 bases in frame from base 1. From the germline V gene (reference sequence), CDR1 is MNHEY and CDR2 is SMNVEV. V has 1 base trimmed and J has 4 bases trimmed; junction bases matching no gene number 11. At diagnosis, tumor, uninvolved tumor-adjacent lung and peripheral blood were collected and then preserved as a mix of FFPE and fresh-frozen material. For TCR repertoire profiling, the blood samples were analyzed as peripheral blood mononuclear cells. TCR beta CDR3 regions were sequenced from DNA using the immunoSEQ Assay. The paper's data handling went like this. To compute T cell density, TCR beta template counts were normalized to usable DNA, which was estimated by amplifying housekeeping genes. Richness was estimated using the preseqR package, with extrapolation to 400,000 templates for PBMC samples and to 120,000 templates for tissue samples. Clonality was taken to be one minus Pielou's evenness. To identify tissue-enriched TCRs, differential abundance testing was run on productive amino-acid clonotypes with a minimum total count of 5 and an alpha of 0.1. Repertoire overlap between compartments was quantified with the Jaccard Index and Morisita Overlap Index. TCR beta CDR3s were clustered by GLIPH together with public tetramer-defined viral CDR3s, and at least three viral sequences plus V-gene enrichment were required for viral motifs. TCRdb's version of the immuneACCESS table is confined to in-frame rearrangements and falls short of the full clone set. An unresolved V gene accounts for under half of the shortfall where checked; the remainder is of unknown origin. V and J calls and clone size come straight from that table; D and trimming were deduced from the DNA. This sample holds around 40,000 clones; about 88% were observed only once. Jointly, the top ten make up about 6.6% of the sample.

The receptor chain draws on TRBV27 and TRBJ2-7; 9 of the junction bases match TRBD2. Sequenced here: peripheral blood, sampled before any cancer treatment. This receptor was identified in a woman between 18 and 49 years old with stage III lung adenocarcinoma. The nucleotides read TGTGCCAGCAGTTTATTTGGGCAGCGGGGGGAGAAGTACGAGCAGTACTTC. Its translation is CASSLFGQRGEKYEQYF.